These T cell receptor beta chains were read from a single sample in a study of long-term antiretroviral therapy in people with HIV. Clones were sequenced by immunoSEQ multiplex PCR, and TCRdb holds only the in-frame ones, with some missing. Of 15,000 to 20,000 clones listed, about 91% are singletons. The sample consisted of unsorted PBMCs, taken 0.3 years after starting antiretroviral therapy. Receptor source: a man in his fifties or sixties with HIV. Both conserved end residues are part of each CDR3. The order of the fields is J gene, clone size, CDR3 length, V gene, CDR3 protein. The size entry is marked missing in some rows and otherwise reads once, few, many or a size class.

>TRBJ2-3|NA|18|TRBV28
CASREPSRGGGFTDTQYF
>TRBJ2-7|NA|13|TRBV11-2
CASSLDPGREQYF
>TRBJ2-1|NA|15|TRBV15
CATSRTLGSYNEQFF
>TRBJ1-2|once|15|TRBV6-5
CASSSLETGNYGYTF
>TRBJ1-5|few|15|TRBV7-2
CASSLAGYSNQPQHF
>TRBJ2-7|NA|11|TRBV7-8
CASSSYYEQYF
>TRBJ2-7|NA|13|TRBV29-1
CSAEAGGPGEQYF
>TRBJ1-2|NA|14|TRBV7-9
CASSRDYPNYGYTF
>TRBJ1-2|once|12|TRBV6-5
CASSRDNYGYTF
>TRBJ1-5|NA|14|TRBV29-1
CSVGQGAEGQPQHF
>TRBJ2-3|NA|14|TRBV7-3
CASRAGVGTDTQYF
>TRBJ1-4|NA|17|TRBV9
CASSVDPRGMANEKLFF
>TRBJ2-5|NA|13|TRBV28
CASRRGAWETQYF
>TRBJ2-2|NA|16|TRBV4-3
CASSLRTGDDTGELFF
>TRBJ1-5|NA|13|TRBV7-6
CASSLGQNQPQHF
>TRBJ2-5|NA|13|TRBV9
CASSVDPLETQYF
>TRBJ2-7|once|14|TRBV10-3
CAISETQGAHEQYF
>TRBJ1-2|NA|16|TRBV18
CASSPQGQGNGDGYTF
>TRBJ2-3|NA|14|TRBV7-3
CASSLNPSGNTQYF
>TRBJ1-2|NA|13|TRBV5-6
CASSRTGRHGYTF
>TRBJ1-6|NA|16|TRBV28
CASSLDRGGDNSPLHF
>TRBJ1-2|few|14|TRBV11-1
CASSLDSEDYGYTF
>TRBJ2-3|NA|19|TRBV7-9
CASRGGSQWGGQPTDTQYF
>TRBJ2-2|once|13|TRBV16
CASSHITTGELFF
>TRBJ2-1|NA|15|TRBV18
CASSPGPSAYNEQFF
>TRBJ2-3|NA|14|TRBV2
CASSRTGVTDTQYF
>TRBJ2-2|NA|16|TRBV13
CASSFPGSSYPGELFF
>TRBJ2-2|NA|13|TRBV12-5
CASLASDTGELFF
>TRBJ2-7|NA|15|TRBV6-5
CASTPPQGASYEQYF
>TRBJ2-7|NA|11|TRBV4-2
CASSLSYEQYF
>TRBJ1-2|NA|13|TRBV6-1
CASSNLPNYGYTF
>TRBJ2-3|NA|15|TRBV27
CASSSSGFTGDTQYF
>TRBJ2-7|NA|15|TRBV28
CASSRPGTGWWEQYF
>TRBJ2-7|NA|14|TRBV18
CASSPLRQGYEQYF
>TRBJ2-7|NA|14|TRBV2
CASSEGLAGYEQYF
>TRBJ2-5|NA|14|TRBV9
CASSVDVAPETQYF
>TRBJ2-1|NA|13|TRBV5-1
CASSLLVVNEQFF
>TRBJ2-7|NA|16|TRBV12-1
CASSFVGARGSYEQYF
>TRBJ2-5|NA|14|TRBV6-5
CASSYIGGQETQYF
>TRBJ2-7|NA|14|TRBV7-2
CASSLERGVGEQYF
>TRBJ1-2|NA|15|TRBV7-3
CASSQDGSLNYGYTF
>NA|NA|14|TRBV7-2
CASSSSGPPYEQYF
>TRBJ1-2|NA|17|TRBV7-9
CASSPKSYKMGAGGYTF
>TRBJ1-1|NA|10|TRBV29-1
CSVEDGGRFF
>TRBJ1-2|NA|13|TRBV6-5
CASSRGGDYGYTF
>TRBJ1-1|NA|15|TRBV27
CASSLSWGFDTEAFF
>TRBJ2-5|NA|15|TRBV5-1
CASSLDPDRQETQYF
>TRBJ1-5|few|16|TRBV2
CASSEDRTYSNQPQHF
>TRBJ1-1|NA|16|TRBV27
CASSLIQGEWGTEAFF
>TRBJ1-1|NA|12|TRBV29-1
CSVEPYDGEAFF
>TRBJ2-1|once|16|TRBV7-5
CVRSFLSGNSYNEQFF
>TRBJ2-1|NA|19|TRBV4-3
CASSPLPGQGKGSYNEQFF